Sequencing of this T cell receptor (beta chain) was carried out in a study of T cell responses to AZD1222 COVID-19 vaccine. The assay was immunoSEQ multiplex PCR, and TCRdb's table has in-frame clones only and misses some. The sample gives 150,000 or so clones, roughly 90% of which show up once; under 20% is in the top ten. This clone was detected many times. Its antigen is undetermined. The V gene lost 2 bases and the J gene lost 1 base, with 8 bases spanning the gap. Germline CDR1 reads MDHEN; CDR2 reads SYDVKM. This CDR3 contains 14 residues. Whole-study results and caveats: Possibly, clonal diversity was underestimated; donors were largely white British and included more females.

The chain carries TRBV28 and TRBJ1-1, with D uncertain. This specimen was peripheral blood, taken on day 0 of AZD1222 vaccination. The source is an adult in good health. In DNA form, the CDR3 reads TGTGCCAGCAGTTTAATTCAGAAGAACACTGAAGCTTTCTTT. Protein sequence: CASSLIQKNTEAFF.